Below, 4 T cell receptor beta chains from the same sample are listed, as sequenced in a study of T cells in Graves' hyperthyroidism and ophthalmopathy. TCR beta CDR3 sequences were amplified from RNA transcripts. When the TCR CDR3 underwent first-round RT-PCR, the HTBI primer set was used. TCRdb fed the multiplex PCR reads into MiXCR, producing one record per CDR3 protein. The sample lists 500,000 to 550,000 distinct CDR3 sequences, roughly 20% occurring once. Source material: blood. The receptor source for this set is a man between 18 and 29 years old with Graves' hyperthyroidism.

This clonotype has just a few counts. The V call is TRBV5-1, the J call TRBJ1-1; D gene unclear. CDR3 length equals 13 residues. Germline V lookup: CDR1 SGHRS, CDR2 YFSETQ. Trimming shortened V by 4 bases and J by 5 bases, and 12 bases separated the two germline ends. The CDR3 reads CASSPAGQTEAFF. The CDR3 DNA sequence: TGCGCCAGCAGCCCCGCAGGCCAGACTGAAGCTTTCTTT. Full variable domain (missing parts from reference TRBV5-1 and TRBJ1-1): KAGVTQTPRYLIKTRGQQVTLSCSPISGHRSVSWYQQTPGQGLQFLFEYFSETQRNKGNFPGRFSGRQFSNSRSEMNVSTLELGDSALYLCASSPAGQTEAFFGQGTRLTVV.

This clonotype came up many times. This chain's CDR3 is CASRRTGGDGYTF. CDR3 nucleotide sequence: TGTGCCAGCAGAAGGACAGGGGGAGATGGCTACACCTTC. This chain links TRBV12-3 or TRBV12-4 with TRBJ1-2, with 10 bases fitting TRBD1. V shed 6 bases and J 6 bases; nucleotides not matched to a gene: 4. This CDR3 has 13 residues.

This clonotype was observed many times. V is TRBV20-1 and J is TRBJ2-2; 12 bases are a match to TRBD2. CDR3 size: 17 residues. CDR1 and CDR2 (germline): DFQATT, SNEGSKA (reference sequence). The ends lost 0 bases at V and 3 bases at J; junction bases unmatched: 5. The CDR3 DNA sequence: TGCAGTGCTAGAGACATCCGGACTAGCGGGGACACCGGGGAGCTGTTTTTT. Amino acid sequence: CSARDIRTSGDTGELFF.

This clonotype was detected many times. The V and J genes are TRBV6-5 and TRBJ2-7; no clear D. Trimming cost V 0 bases and J 5 bases, with 8 bases left between them. Germline assignment: CDR1 MNHEY and CDR2 SVGAGI. This CDR3 has 13 amino acids. The DNA for the CDR3 is TGTGCCAGCAGTTACTCAAAGGCACACGAGCAGTACTTC. The encoded protein is CASSYSKAHEQYF.